Sequencing of this TCR beta chain was carried out in a study of shared clonotypes between healthy human individuals. Study as a whole: The donors, a couple of women and three men, were aged 18 to 49. Every donor yielded three CD4 naive, three CD4 memory, two CD8 naive and one CD8 memory plate.

Points from the study as a whole: Clonotype sharing across donors was expected to vary with sequencing depth.

In the case of this clone: What it binds is unknown.

Adult donors, all healthy and HIV-negative, had no recent acute infections or vaccinations. The germline V gene has CDR1 ENHRY and CDR2 SYGVKD. The CDR3 consists of 11 residues. Trimming removed 6 bases from V and 6 bases from J, with 6 bases in between. Sequencing was performed with immunoSEQ multiplex PCR; in TCRdb, only in-frame clones are kept and a portion is missing. The sample lists some 1,400,000 clones, roughly 96% occurring once. The receptor was isolated from a man in his thirties or forties in good health. The chain employs TRBV10-3 and TRBJ2-1; D uncertain. What was sequenced was naive CD4+ T cells sorted from blood. The subset was: CD45RA+ positively selected. The CDR3 DNA sequence: TGTGCCATCAGGGGATCCAATGAGCAGTTCTTC. It encodes CAIRGSNEQFF.